Listed below are T cell receptor beta chains from one sample, sequenced in a study of identical twins. TCRdb independently ran MiXCR on the 5' RACE reads; one entry per CDR3 protein. Of hundreds of thousands of distinct CDR3 sequences listed, 12% are singletons. The same sample was also used in a study of yellow fever vaccine responses in identical twins.

The sequencing input was PBMCs. The receptors stem from a woman between 18 and 30 years old in good health. The conserved cysteine and the conserved F or W are not part of the CDR3 here.

length | V | CDR3
11 | TRBV20-1 | SAPGTGRHEQF
14 | TRBV11-2 | ASSPSQSSGTGELF
12 | TRBV7-9 | ASSLSRTPGELF
11 | TRBV6-1 | ASAPRSNQPQH
14 | TRBV4-2 | ASSHRGAADTGELF
12 | TRBV24-1 | ATSLQENTGELF
11 | TRBV7-8 | ASSNSAPATQY
12 | TRBV29-1 | SVENPEFYNEQF
13 | TRBV5-1 | ASSSMRTNTGELF
14 | TRBV6-5 | ASSYGIAGVGNTQY
10 | TRBV29-1 | SVESRNTEAF
18 | TRBV5-4 | ASSLESVGDRVLFRDEQF
12 | TRBV29-1 | SVDPGTATREQY
13 | TRBV7-6 | ASSLIGLANNEQF
11 | TRBV7-3 | VSSPSGYNEQF
15 | TRBV4-1 | ASSQGWARETKNIQY
11 | TRBV12-3/TRBV12-4 | ASSGQSQETQY
12 | TRBV20-1 | SARVRGALNEQF
14 | TRBV4-2 | ASSQALGGRDQPQH
14 | TRBV2 | ASSEATGLGTGELF
15 | TRBV28 | ASSLGTTSGGYNEQF
11 | TRBV12-3/TRBV12-4 | ASSFQRTGEQY
9 | TRBV25-1 | AVQGAGGYT
13 | TRBV19 | ASSMRGAEMWEQF
11 | TRBV20-1 | SAYGLAGYEQY
13 | TRBV7-6 | ASSLETGGPQTQY
14 | TRBV21-1 | ASSKEGPDRGNEQF
14 | TRBV20-1 | SARGGGQGRADTQY
12 | TRBV12-3/TRBV12-4 | ASSITGPTNEQF
12 | TRBV6-5 | ASSFRQVYTEAF
9 | TRBV5-1 | ASSLGDLTF
13 | TRBV12-3/TRBV12-4 | ASSYQGVLGYGYT
13 | TRBV5-1 | ASSLEGSQNSPLH
12 | TRBV7-3 | ASSLTRGAYEQY
11 | TRBV6-1 | ASVKGITGELF
11 | TRBV27 | ASSGIYGFEQY
12 | TRBV14 | ASSRTGVSFEQY
17 | TRBV7-8 | ASSLAPGGRDGAKNIQY
12 | TRBV6-5 | ASSYSLTGDGYT
11 | TRBV10-3 | AIQGQGRDEQY
16 | TRBV3-1 | ASSPTSGRASTYNEQF
13 | TRBV3-1 | ASSQDLAGINEQF
13 | TRBV15 | ATSSRGGMTDTQY
13 | TRBV20-1 | SARVVTSVTGELF
17 | TRBV11-1 | ASSSRPVEGSAGANVLT
9 | TRBV6-1 | ASRKEETQY
16 | TRBV27 | ASSLSVGDSDVRSEQY
14 | TRBV5-1 | ASSLEPSGNTGELF
11 | TRBV4-1 | ASSQVPQETQY